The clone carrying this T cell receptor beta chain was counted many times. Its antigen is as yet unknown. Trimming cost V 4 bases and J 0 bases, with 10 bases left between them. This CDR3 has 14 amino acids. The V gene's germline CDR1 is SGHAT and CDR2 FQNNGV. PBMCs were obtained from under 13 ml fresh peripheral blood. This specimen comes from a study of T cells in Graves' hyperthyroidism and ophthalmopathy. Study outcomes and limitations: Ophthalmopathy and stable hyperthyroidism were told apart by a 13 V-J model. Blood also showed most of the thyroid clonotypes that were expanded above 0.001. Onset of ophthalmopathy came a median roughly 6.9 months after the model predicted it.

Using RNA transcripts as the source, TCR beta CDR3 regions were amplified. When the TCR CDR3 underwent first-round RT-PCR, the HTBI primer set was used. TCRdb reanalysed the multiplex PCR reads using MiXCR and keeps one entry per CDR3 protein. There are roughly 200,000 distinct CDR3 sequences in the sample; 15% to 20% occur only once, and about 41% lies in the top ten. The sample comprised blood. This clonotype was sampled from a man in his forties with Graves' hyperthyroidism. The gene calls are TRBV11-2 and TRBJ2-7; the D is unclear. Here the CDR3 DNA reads TGTGCCAGCAGCTCCGAGGTTGTCTCCTACGAGCAGTACTTC. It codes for CASSSEVVSYEQYF.